These 27 T cell receptor beta chains originate from one sample sequenced in a study of T cell responses to AZD1222 COVID-19 vaccine. Here immunoSEQ multiplex PCR was the method, and the copy in TCRdb shows in-frame clones only, minus some. The sample contains approximately 64,000 clones, about 83% of which appear only once. The sequences come from peripheral blood, collected on day 0 of AZD1222 vaccination. These receptors all come from an adult in good health.

This chain uses TRBV11-2 with TRBJ2-5, with D unclear. The V end lost 7 bases, the J end lost 5 bases, and 8 bases lay between the germline ends. CDR1 and CDR2 (germline): SGHAT, FQNNGV. CDR3 length equals 11 residues. The CDR3 nucleotides read TGTGCCAGCACCCTTCGGGAGACCCAGTACTTC. Translated, it gives CASTLRETQYF.

The sample holds a few counts of this clone. This rearrangement joins TRBV7-9 to TRBJ2-2, with no clear D. In germline, CDR1 is SEHNR, CDR2 FQNEAQ (reference sequence). V lost 4 bases and J lost 4, with 10 bases in between. The CDR3 consists of 14 residues. CDR3 sequence (DNA): TGTGCCAGCAGCTCCATGAGCAGCACCGGGGAGCTGTTTTTT. This sequence encodes CASSSMSSTGELFF.

The chain employs TRBV12-3 or TRBV12-4 and TRBJ2-1; D remains ambiguous. The V gene lost 5 bases and the J gene lost 8 bases, with 7 bases spanning the gap. The CDR3 contains 11 residues. The chain's CDR3 is CASSQTDEQFF. DNA of the CDR3: TGTGCCAGCAGTCAGACGGATGAGCAGTTCTTC.

V and J are TRBV9 and TRBJ2-5; D possibly uses TRBD1 or TRBD2 (7 bases each). Deletions cut 4 bases from V and 5 bases from J, with 12 bases between. The CDR3 loop spans 13 amino acids. Germline lookup yields CDR1 SGDLS and CDR2 YYNGEE. The CDR3 here is CASSQGGSETQYF. The CDR3 nucleotides are TGTGCCAGCAGCCAGGGGGGGTCGGAGACCCAGTACTTC.

The rearrangement links TRBV5-1 to TRBJ2-3; D call uncertain. This CDR3 has 14 amino acids. The germline V and J ends were trimmed by 2 bases and 4 bases, with 11 bases remaining between them. The germline gives CDR1 SGHRS, CDR2 YFSETQ. CDR3 bases: TGCGCCAGCAGCTTTTTAATACCCCCAGATACGCAGTATTTT. This gives the protein CASSFLIPPDTQYF.

V usage is TRBV30 and J usage is TRBJ1-5; D is possibly TRBD1 (6 bases). Germline loops: CDR1 GTSNPN, CDR2 SVGIG (reference sequence). The V and J ends lost 0 bases and 2 bases respectively, with 8 bases between them. The CDR3 extends over 14 amino acids. In DNA form, the CDR3 reads TGTGCCTGGAGTGTCTGGGGGCGCAATCAGCCCCAGCATTTT. Its protein is CAWSVWGRNQPQHF.

This clone has just a few counts. The chain is built from TRBV7-2 and TRBJ2-7; 9 bases fit TRBD1. The ends lost 0 bases at V and 2 bases at J; junction bases unmatched: 5. CDR1 and CDR2 (germline): SGHTA, FQGNSA. The CDR3 totals 16 residues. CDR3 protein: CASSLATGQGTYEQYF. In DNA form, the CDR3 reads TGTGCCAGCAGCTTAGCCACCGGACAGGGGACCTACGAGCAGTACTTC.

The chain uses TRBV11-2 and TRBJ1-2; D remains ambiguous. The V end lost 0 bases, the J end lost 2 bases, and 4 bases lay between the germline ends. CDR3 length: 13 amino acids. Germline V gives CDR1 SGHAT, CDR2 FQNNGV. The CDR3 here is CASSLDRNYGYTF. The CDR3 coding sequence is TGTGCCAGCAGCTTAGACAGGAACTATGGCTACACCTTC.

The CDR3 loop is CASSEPNEQFF. CDR3 sequence (DNA): TGTGCCAGCAGTGAGCCCAATGAGCAGTTCTTC. V gene TRBV2 combines with J gene TRBJ2-1; D ambiguous. Germline lookup yields CDR1 SNHLY and CDR2 FYNNEI. The CDR3 covers 11 residues. V was cut by 3 bases and J by 6 bases, with 3 bases left in between.

The chain couples TRBV27 to TRBJ2-7; D might be TRBD2 (6 bases). V lost 10 bases and J lost 2, with 18 bases in between. This CDR3 region has 14 residues. CDR1 is MNHEY and CDR2 is SMNVEV in the germline V gene (reference sequence). Written as DNA, the CDR3 is TGTGCCACCAGGGTGCGGGGCGGGACCTACGAGCAGTACTTC. It codes for CATRVRGGTYEQYF.

This clone turned up a few times. The chain employs TRBV5-1 and TRBJ2-7; D is perhaps TRBD1 (5 bases). This CDR3 is built from 15 residues. Between the trimmed V and J ends, which lost 0 bases and 0 bases, there was a span of 10 bases. Per germline, CDR1 SGHRS and CDR2 YFSETQ. The CDR3: CASSLGQGLSYEQYF. As DNA, the CDR3 is TGCGCCAGCAGCTTGGGGCAGGGCCTCTCCTACGAGCAGTACTTC.

The chain links TRBV6-2 or TRBV6-3 to TRBJ2-5, with D tentatively TRBD1 (6 bases). The V end was cut by 6 bases, the J end by 2 bases, with 25 bases between. The CDR3 is 18 amino acids. Germline CDR1 is MNHEY and CDR2 is SVGEGT. The CDR3 sequence is CASSRNTYRVWEQETQYF. Here the CDR3 DNA reads TGTGCCAGCAGCCGTAACACCTACAGGGTCTGGGAACAAGAGACCCAGTACTTC.

This sequence joins TRBV5-5 and TRBJ2-1, with 8 bases aligning to TRBD2. This CDR3 region has 14 residues. CDR1 and CDR2 from the germline V gene are SGHKS and YYEKEE (reference sequence). The ends lost 2 bases at V and 9 bases at J; junction bases unmatched: 7. The CDR3 DNA follows: TGTGCCAGCAGCTTCGGACTAGCCTCGGGTGAGCAGTTCTTC. This encodes CASSFGLASGEQFF. Full variable domain (outside the CDR3, taken from reference TRBV5-5 and TRBJ2-1): DAGVTQSPTHLIKTRGQQVTLRCSPISGHKSVSWYQQVLGQGPQFIFQYYEKEERGRGNFPDRFSARQFPNYSSELNVNALLLGDSALYLCASSFGLASGEQFFGPGTRLTVL.

The J gene is TRBJ1-2, the V gene TRBV3-1 (or the pseudogene TRBV3-2); D is possibly TRBD1 (5 bases). CDR3 length equals 14 residues. CDR1 and CDR2 (germline): LGHDT, YNNKEL (reference sequence). V shed 4 bases and J shed 2 bases, with 11 bases lying between them. The CDR3 spells CASSPGRINYGYTF. The CDR3 DNA reads as TGTGCCAGCAGCCCGGGACGGATAAACTATGGCTACACCTTC.

The chain couples TRBV9 to TRBJ1-3; 7 bases are a match to TRBD1. CDR1 SGDLS and CDR2 YYNGEE come from the germline V gene. CDR3 size: 15 residues. With 4 bases clipped from V and 2 bases from J, the junction kept 6 bases outside the gene matches. CDR3 sequence (DNA): TGTGCCAGCAGCCAAGGGGGCATTGCTGGAAACACCATATATTTT. Translated, it gives CASSQGGIAGNTIYF.

This chain links TRBV5-1 with TRBJ1-6; 9 nucleotides agree with TRBD1. CDR1 is SGHRS and CDR2 is YFSETQ in the germline V gene. The CDR3 is 18 amino acids. V dropped 4 bases and J dropped 13; count of bases not matched to a gene: 21. This CDR3 is CASSPGTGTIALITPLHF. CDR3 DNA sequence: TGCGCCAGCAGCCCTGGGACAGGGACTATCGCCCTGATTACGCCCCTCCACTTT.

The chain employs TRBV5-1 and TRBJ1-2; the match to TRBD1 covers 7 bases. V lost 4 bases and J lost 7; bases outside the gene matches: 13. Germline V lookup: CDR1 SGHRS, CDR2 YFSETQ. The CDR3 covers 15 residues. The CDR3 is CASSADFPRGAGYTF. In nucleotides, the CDR3 is TGCGCCAGCAGCGCTGACTTTCCCAGGGGGGCTGGCTACACCTTC.

This clone has only a few counts. V is TRBV29-1 and J is TRBJ2-5; TRBD1 matches at 10 bases. The CDR3 is 15 residues long. With 7 bases clipped from V and 2 bases from J, the junction kept 10 bases outside the gene matches. From germline, CDR1 is SQVTM and CDR2 ANQGSEA. The CDR3 DNA reads TGCAGCGCCCGGACAGGGGGGTCGCCTCAAGAGACCCAGTACTTC. Its protein is CSARTGGSPQETQYF.

The J gene is TRBJ2-7, the V gene TRBV7-2, with 10 nucleotides matching TRBD2. This CDR3 has 16 residues. Looked up from germline, CDR1 is SGHTA and CDR2 is FQGNSA. After removal of 4 bases from V and 1 base from J, the junction contained 7 bases not matched to a gene. CDR3 coding DNA: TGTGCCAGCAGCTGGGGGCTAGCGGGGGATTCCTACGAGCAGTACTTC. As protein: CASSWGLAGDSYEQYF.

V is TRBV9 and J is TRBJ2-1; 10 bases line up with TRBD2. J gave up 6 bases and V 3 bases, and 9 bases lay outside the gene matches. The CDR3 is 16 amino acids. Germline CDR1 SGDLS, CDR2 YYNGEE. The CDR3: CASSAIHGLAANEQFF. CDR3 DNA sequence: TGTGCCAGCAGCGCCATCCACGGACTAGCGGCCAATGAGCAGTTCTTC. Combining the CDR3 with reference TRBV9 and TRBJ2-1 gives the whole variable domain DSGVTQTPKHLITATGQRVTLRCSPRSGDLSVYWYQQSLDQGLQFLIQYYNGEERAKGNILERFSAQQFPDLHSELNLSSLELGDSALYFCASSAIHGLAANEQFFGPGTRLTVL.

The chain employs TRBV7-6 and TRBJ2-5; 13 bases align to TRBD2. The CDR3 is 17 amino acids. V trimming: 4 bases; J trimming: 5 bases; junction bases outside the gene matches: 10. From germline, CDR1 is SGHVS and CDR2 FNYEAQ. The CDR3 reads CASSSRLAGGSGETQYF. As DNA, the CDR3 is TGTGCCAGCAGCTCGCGACTAGCGGGGGGCTCTGGGGAGACCCAGTACTTC.

J is TRBJ1-5 and V is TRBV3-1 (or the pseudogene TRBV3-2); D is uncertain. The CDR3 is 16 residues long. Germline lookup yields CDR1 LGHDT and CDR2 YNNKEL (reference sequence). Deletions cut 1 base from V and 2 bases from J, with 12 bases between. The DNA of the CDR3 is TGTGCCAGCAGCCAAGGCCCCCCCGGGGGCAATCAGCCCCAGCATTTT. Encoded protein: CASSQGPPGGNQPQHF.

This chain joins TRBV29-1 and TRBJ2-1; 8 nucleotides line up with TRBD2. The germline gives CDR1 SQVTM, CDR2 ANQGSEA. The CDR3 is made up of 14 amino acids. Losses at the gene ends were 5 bases for V and 9 bases for J; bases not matched to a gene: 12. Here the CDR3 reads CSVLRGGVNAEQFF. DNA of the CDR3: TGCAGCGTTCTCCGGGGGGGGGTTAACGCTGAGCAGTTCTTC.

This clone was counted a few times. The V gene is TRBV3-1 (or the pseudogene TRBV3-2), the J gene TRBJ2-7; 9 bases match TRBD1. V was pared by 5 bases and J by 9 bases, with 8 bases of the junction left unmatched. In germline, CDR1 is LGHDT, CDR2 YNNKEL (reference sequence). This CDR3 has 13 residues. This CDR3 is CASSTWTGEGQYF. The CDR3, as DNA: TGTGCCAGCAGCACATGGACAGGGGAGGGGCAGTACTTC.

The rearrangement joins TRBV18 to TRBJ1-1, with a possible D match to TRBD1 (5 bases). Germline CDR1 and CDR2: KGHSH and LQKENI. This CDR3 has 16 residues. The V gene lost 2 bases and the J gene lost 0 bases, with 13 bases spanning the gap. As DNA, the CDR3 is TGTGCCAGCTCACCAGGGACGGACCACATGAACACTGAAGCTTTCTTT. Protein: CASSPGTDHMNTEAFF. Complete variable domain (other parts from reference TRBV18 and TRBJ1-1): NAGVMQNPRHLVRRRGQEARLRCSPMKGHSHVYWYRQLPEEGLKFMVYLQKENIIDESGMPKERFSAEFPKEGPSILRIQQVVRGDSAAYFCASSPGTDHMNTEAFFGQGTRLTVV.

The chain uses TRBV6-6 and TRBJ2-2; 9 bases map to TRBD1. The germline V gene has CDR1 MNHNY and CDR2 SVGAGI (reference sequence). The CDR3 length is 15 residues. V shed 2 bases and J 4 bases; nucleotides not matched to a gene: 2. The CDR3 DNA is TGTGCCAGCAGTTACAGGGACAGGGCCACCGGGGAGCTGTTTTTT. Residues: CASSYRDRATGELFF.

The chain is built from TRBV7-2 and TRBJ1-1; no clear D. Germline lookup yields CDR1 SGHTA and CDR2 FQGNSA. The CDR3 has 13 amino acids. Trimming took 4 bases from V and 0 from J, leaving 6 bases between them. CDR3 sequence reads: CASSYRMNTEAFF. CDR3 sequence (DNA): TGTGCCAGCAGCTACCGTATGAACACTGAAGCTTTCTTT.